A selection of T cell receptor beta chains follows, all from one sample in a study of cytomegalovirus exposure and HLA in healthy donors. Profiled with immunoSEQ multiplex PCR; TCRdb holds only in-frame clones, not every one. Counted here are roughly 180,000 clones, around 82% occurring once; the ten biggest clones make up 1.5%. The sample was PBMCs. All receptors come from a male donor in good health and CMV-seronegative. Each CDR3 is given without its conserved first and last residue. The order of the fields is V gene, J gene, CDR3 protein.

V: TRBV11-2
J: TRBJ1-4
CDR3: ASSLDGTENEKLF

V: TRBV7-3
J: TRBJ2-1
CDR3: ASSLSSGGVNEQF

V: TRBV7-6
J: TRBJ1-5
CDR3: ASSTVVGAGNQPQH

V: TRBV7-9
J: TRBJ1-5
CDR3: SSSLGGRQNNQPQH

V: TRBV21-1
J: TRBJ2-5
CDR3: ASSRLQGGETQY

V: TRBV19
J: TRBJ1-5
CDR3: ASSTNQGNQPQH

V: TRBV19
J: TRBJ2-3
CDR3: ASRDYTDTQY

V: TRBV6-5
J: TRBJ2-7
CDR3: ASSDRTSAEY

V: TRBV5-5
J: TRBJ1-2
CDR3: ASSLWGENYGYT

V: TRBV11-1
J: TRBJ1-1
CDR3: ASSPRWQGAEAF

V: TRBV29-1
J: TRBJ2-7
CDR3: SAALGTSGPYEQY

V: TRBV6-5
J: TRBJ2-7
CDR3: ASRLAGGEQY

V: TRBV9
J: TRBJ2-3
CDR3: ASSVASGGTVDTQY

V: TRBV28
J: TRBJ2-7
CDR3: ASRRTPSTGYYEQY

V: TRBV4-3
J: TRBJ2-1
CDR3: ASSQSGSSYNEQF

V: TRBV4-2
J: TRBJ2-1
CDR3: ASSRGQGGYNEQF

V: TRBV7-9
J: TRBJ1-4
CDR3: ASSLGMGRGNEKLF

V: TRBV25-1
J: TRBJ2-7
CDR3: ASSEYLTSSPREQY

V: TRBV12-5
J: TRBJ1-1
CDR3: ASGATVNTEAF

V: TRBV5-1
J: TRBJ2-4
CDR3: ASSYENIQY

V: TRBV2
J: TRBJ1-5
CDR3: ATNERGGNQPQH

V: TRBV14
J: TRBJ1-2
CDR3: ASSQPIGGLDNYGYT

V: TRBV5-1
J: TRBJ2-5
CDR3: ASSLGTGVGSTQY

V: TRBV10-1
J: TRBJ2-5
CDR3: ASSTGGVETQY

V: TRBV6-5
J: TRBJ2-3
CDR3: ASSYQLAGVGDTQY

V: TRBV5-6
J: TRBJ1-5
CDR3: ASSLGAAGAASQPQH

V: TRBV18
J: TRBJ1-5
CDR3: ASSPGGGNQPQH

V: TRBV19
J: TRBJ1-1
CDR3: ASSTWGDTEAF

V: TRBV19
J: TRBJ1-1
CDR3: ASRRVFNTEAF

V: TRBV5-6
J: TRBJ2-7
CDR3: ASSLVGQGNYEQY

V: TRBV7-9
J: TRBJ2-7
CDR3: SSSSTSGVGEQY

V: TRBV7-2
J: TRBJ2-7
CDR3: ASSLTRQEFSYEQY

V: TRBV6-5
J: TRBJ1-4
CDR3: ATTPKGVYREKLF

V: TRBV19
J: TRBJ2-3
CDR3: ASSQGADTQY

V: TRBV4-3
J: TRBJ2-4
CDR3: ASSLYGLAGEENIQY

V: TRBV11-3
J: TRBJ2-1
CDR3: ASSPGLDEQF

V: TRBV2
J: TRBJ2-2
CDR3: ASIPRISNTGELF

V: TRBV28
J: TRBJ2-7
CDR3: ARRTETYEQY

V: TRBV7-9
J: TRBJ2-1
CDR3: SSSSSVWEQF

V: TRBV5-4
J: TRBJ1-1
CDR3: ASGWEPNTEAF

V: TRBV29-1
J: TRBJ1-2
CDR3: SVEGEFGYT

V: TRBV25-1
J: TRBJ1-2
CDR3: ASSATGTGFGYT

V: TRBV28
J: TRBJ2-1
CDR3: ASIPPGGAPSYNEQF

V: TRBV6-1
J: TRBJ2-2
CDR3: ASSETQNPWTGVDTGELF

V: TRBV11-2
J: TRBJ2-5
CDR3: ASSLLHTGTETQY

V: TRBV10-2
J: TRBJ2-7
CDR3: ASSEYLAGGLLRNEQY

V: TRBV7-3
J: TRBJ2-4
CDR3: ASSREGGTKNIQY

V: TRBV6-5
J: TRBJ1-5
CDR3: ASSRGTGGWQPQH

V: TRBV19
J: TRBJ2-7
CDR3: ASSPGQWEQY

V: TRBV5-1
J: TRBJ2-3
CDR3: ASSWGQGSTDTQY

V: TRBV5-5
J: TRBJ1-6
CDR3: ASSLAYRDSPLH

V: TRBV4-1
J: TRBJ2-1
CDR3: ASSQPGLAAGHEQF

V: TRBV28
J: TRBJ1-2
CDR3: ASQARGGRGKNYGYT